The 17 T cell receptor beta chains in this list originate from one sample, sequenced in a study of PD-1 blockade in classical Hodgkin lymphoma. TCRdb's copy holds only in-frame clones and misses some; the assay was immunoSEQ multiplex PCR. The sample includes fewer than 35,000 clones, around 85% of them seen just once. The time point was: cycle 4 day 1 (C4D1), after more than five weeks of nivolumab. After autologous stem cell transplantation all patients relapsed, and prior brentuximab vedotin exposure differed between cohorts. The sample was peripheral blood mononuclear cells (PBMCs), taken before the fourth cycle of nivolumab. The receptors were sampled from a human donor with classical Hodgkin lymphoma.

The chain links TRBV11-2 to TRBJ1-1; D not resolved. V lost 0 bases, J lost 0 bases, and 5 bases lay in between. CDR3 length: 14 residues. The V gene's germline CDR1 is SGHAT and CDR2 FQNNGV. This chain's CDR3 is CASSLEGVNTEAFF. The CDR3 DNA sequence: TGTGCCAGCAGCTTAGAGGGAGTGAACACTGAAGCTTTCTTT.

This clone has only a few counts. This chain joins TRBV11-2 and TRBJ2-2, with TRBD1 as a possible D gene (5 bases). Trimming took off 5 bases at V and 4 bases at J, with 8 bases between the two ends. The germline CDR1 and CDR2 sequences are SGHAT and FQNNGV. This CDR3 spans 13 amino acids. The CDR3 bases are TGTGCCAGCAGCCCTAGGGGCACCGGGGAGCTGTTTTTT. It translates to CASSPRGTGELFF.

The chain uses TRBV5-1 and TRBJ2-2; D might be TRBD1 or TRBD2, each matching 5 bases. This CDR3 spans 16 amino acids. CDR1 and CDR2 from the germline V gene are SGHRS and YFSETQ. Trimming left V 3 bases short and J 0 bases short, with 12 bases between. The CDR3 DNA is TGCGCCAGCAGCTGGGGGAGTGGAGCGAACACCGGGGAGCTGTTTTTT. Encoded protein: CASSWGSGANTGELFF.

The chain couples TRBV7-8 to TRBJ1-5, with no clear D. Germline V CDR1 and CDR2: SGHVS, FQNEAQ. V gave up 1 base and J gave up 0 bases, with 22 bases separating them. The CDR3 extends over 20 amino acids. CDR3: CASSLEEGPTVTPSNQPQHF. As DNA, the CDR3 is TGTGCCAGCAGCTTAGAGGAGGGCCCTACCGTGACCCCTAGCAATCAGCCCCAGCATTTT.

V usage is TRBV9 and J usage is TRBJ1-4; 7 bases line up with TRBD1. The CDR3 totals 17 residues. With 3 bases clipped from V and 0 bases from J, the junction kept 8 bases outside the gene matches. The V gene's germline CDR1 is SGDLS and CDR2 YYNGEE. The CDR3 nucleotides are TGTGCCAGCAGCGCAGGGGACAGAAAGGCAACTAATGAAAAACTGTTTTTT. It translates to CASSAGDRKATNEKLFF.

The chain employs TRBV5-1 and TRBJ2-3; D gene ambiguous. Trimming cost V 0 bases and J 4 bases, with 6 bases left between them. Germline lookup yields CDR1 SGHRS and CDR2 YFSETQ. The CDR3 is made up of 13 amino acids. CDR3 sequence: CASSLGTADTQYF. The DNA for the CDR3 is TGCGCCAGCAGCTTGGGAACGGCAGATACGCAGTATTTT.

The chain uses TRBV5-6 and TRBJ1-2; 7 bases map to TRBD1. Germline V lookup: CDR1 SGHDT, CDR2 YYEEEE. V lost 0 bases, J lost 4 bases, and 3 bases stayed unmatched. This CDR3 region has 14 residues. In DNA, the CDR3 is TGTGCCAGCAGCTTGGGGACAGGACTCTATGGCTACACCTTC. Encoded protein: CASSLGTGLYGYTF.

This chain links TRBV7-2 with TRBJ1-1; TRBD1 agrees at 9 bases. The CDR3 is 16 residues long. Per the germline V gene, CDR1 is SGHTA and CDR2 is FQGNSA. V was pared by 4 bases and J by 0 bases, with 6 bases of the junction left unmatched. The CDR3 loop is CASSSGTGLMNTEAFF. DNA for the CDR3: TGTGCCAGCAGCTCGGGGACAGGGCTCATGAACACTGAAGCTTTCTTT. The full variable domain, with the rest looked up from reference TRBV7-2 and TRBJ1-1, is GAGVSQSPSNKVTEKGKDVELRCDPISGHTALYWYRQSLGQGLEFLIYFQGNSAPDKSGLPSDRFSAERTGGSVSTLTIQRTQQEDSAVYLCASSSGTGLMNTEAFFGQGTRLTVV.

This clone has just a few counts. The chain combines TRBV7-6 with TRBJ1-2; D is perhaps TRBD1 (5 bases). V was pared by 2 bases and J by 5 bases, with 6 bases between. Germline CDR1 SGHVS, CDR2 FNYEAQ. The CDR3 totals 12 residues. In nucleotides, the CDR3 is TGTGCCAGCAGCTTACAGGGTTATGGCTACACCTTC. It specifies CASSLQGYGYTF.

This clone appeared a single time. V usage is TRBV4-3 and J usage is TRBJ1-1; unclear D gene. Trimming pared 0 bases from V and 1 base from J, leaving 18 bases between. The CDR3 covers 18 residues. CDR1 is LGHNA and CDR2 is YSLEER in the germline V gene. CDR3 amino acids: CASSQDPAPAAENTEAFF. In DNA, the CDR3 is TGCGCCAGCAGCCAAGACCCGGCTCCTGCAGCGGAGAACACTGAAGCTTTCTTT.

This clone was counted once. The gene calls are TRBV29-1 and TRBJ2-7; 8 bases map to TRBD2. V was pared by 4 bases and J by 7 bases, with 3 bases of the junction left unmatched. This CDR3 comprises 11 residues. Germline values: CDR1 SQVTM, CDR2 ANQGSEA. The CDR3, as DNA: TGCAGCGTTGGCGGGGGGTGGGAGCAGTACTTC. Its translation is CSVGGGWEQYF.

This clone has just a few counts. The V and J genes are TRBV4-1 and TRBJ2-1; weak D call: TRBD2 (6 bases). The CDR3 runs to 17 residues. V was trimmed by 1 base and J by 4 bases, leaving 17 bases between them. Germline values: CDR1 MGHRA, CDR2 YSYEKL. The CDR3 protein is CASSQVDMGLSYNEQFF. CDR3 in DNA: TGCGCCAGCAGCCAAGTGGACATGGGACTTTCGTACAATGAGCAGTTCTTC.

This chain links TRBV10-1 with TRBJ1-6; perhaps TRBD1 as D (6 bases). The V gene lost 4 bases and the J gene lost 5 bases, with 9 bases spanning the gap. Germline V lookup: CDR1 WNHNN, CDR2 SYGVQD (reference sequence). The CDR3 runs 14 residues. The CDR3 bases are TGCGCCAGCAGTGTCGGACAGAATAATTCACCCCTCCACTTT. Its translation is CASSVGQNNSPLHF.

The chain joins TRBV4-3 to TRBJ1-1; D is undetermined. The length of the CDR3 is 13 residues. CDR1 LGHNA and CDR2 YSLEER come from the germline V gene. V lost 0 bases, J lost 11 bases, and 13 bases lay in between. The CDR3 DNA reads as TGCGCCAGCAGCCAAGATTGGGCCGGTGTGGCTTTCTTT. Protein: CASSQDWAGVAFF.

This clone was observed once. Other DNA sequences in this specimen translate into the identical CDR3. The CDR3 coding sequence is TGTGCCAGCAGTTTGGGCAGCTACGAGCAGTACTTC. Its protein product is CASSLGSYEQYF. V and J are TRBV28 and TRBJ2-7; no clear D gene. This CDR3 has 12 amino acids. The germline gives CDR1 MDHEN, CDR2 SYDVKM. Trimming stripped 3 bases from V and 3 bases from J, with 6 bases between.

This clone occurred a few times. The chain employs TRBV7-2 and TRBJ1-5, with 9 bases that match TRBD1. V shed 0 bases, J shed 1 base, and the junction held 1 base outside the gene matches. This CDR3 contains 16 residues. From germline, CDR1 is SGHTA and CDR2 FQGNSA. Here the CDR3 reads CASSLAGQGSNQPQHF. In DNA form, the CDR3 reads TGTGCCAGCAGCTTAGCGGGACAGGGAAGCAATCAGCCCCAGCATTTT.

The chain links TRBV19 to TRBJ1-4; 9 nucleotides line up with TRBD1. V was clipped by 5 bases and J by 8 bases; unmatched bases: 12. The length of the CDR3 is 16 residues. From germline, CDR1 is LNHDA and CDR2 SQIVND (reference sequence). The CDR3 DNA sequence: TGTGCCAGTAGTTCCCAACGCCGGGACAGGGCCGAAAAACTGTTTTTT. Amino acids: CASSSQRRDRAEKLFF.